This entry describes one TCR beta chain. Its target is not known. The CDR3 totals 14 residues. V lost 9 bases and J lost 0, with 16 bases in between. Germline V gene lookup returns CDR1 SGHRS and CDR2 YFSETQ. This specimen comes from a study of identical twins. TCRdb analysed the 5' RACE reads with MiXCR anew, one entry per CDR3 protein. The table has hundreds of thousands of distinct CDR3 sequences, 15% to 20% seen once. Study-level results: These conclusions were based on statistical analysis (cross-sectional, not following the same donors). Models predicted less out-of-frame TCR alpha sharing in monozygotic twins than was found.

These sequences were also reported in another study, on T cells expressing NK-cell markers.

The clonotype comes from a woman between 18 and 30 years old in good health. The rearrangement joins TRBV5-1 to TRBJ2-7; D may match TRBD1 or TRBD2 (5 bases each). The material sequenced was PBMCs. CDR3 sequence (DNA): TGCGCCACTAGCAATTCAGGGCGCTCCTACGAGCAGTACTTC. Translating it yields CATSNSGRSYEQYF. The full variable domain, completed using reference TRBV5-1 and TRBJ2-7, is KAGVTQTPRYLIKTRGQQVTLSCSPISGHRSVSWYQQTPGQGLQFLFEYFSETQRNKGNFPGRFSGRQFSNSRSEMNVSTLELGDSALYLCATSNSGRSYEQYFGPGTRLTVT.